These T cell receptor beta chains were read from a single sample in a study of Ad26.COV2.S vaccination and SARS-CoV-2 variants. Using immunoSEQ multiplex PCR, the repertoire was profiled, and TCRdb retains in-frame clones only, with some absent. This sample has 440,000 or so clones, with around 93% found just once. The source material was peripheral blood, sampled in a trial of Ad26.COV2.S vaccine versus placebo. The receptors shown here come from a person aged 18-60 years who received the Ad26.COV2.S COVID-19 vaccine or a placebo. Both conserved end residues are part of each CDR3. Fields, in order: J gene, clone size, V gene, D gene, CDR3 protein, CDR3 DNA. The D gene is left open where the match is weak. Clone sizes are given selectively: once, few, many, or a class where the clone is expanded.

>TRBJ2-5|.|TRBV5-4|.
CASSLTGQTQYF
TGTGCCAGCAGCTTGACTGGGCAGACCCAGTACTTC
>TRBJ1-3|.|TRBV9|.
CASSVVPPYNRNTIYF
TGTGCCAGCAGCGTAGTTCCCCCCTACAACCGAAACACCATATATTTT
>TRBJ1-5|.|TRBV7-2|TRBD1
CASSLGDRGHQPQHF
TGTGCCAGCAGCTTGGGGGACAGGGGACATCAGCCCCAGCATTTT
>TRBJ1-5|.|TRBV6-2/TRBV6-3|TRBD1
CASSQPTGGNQPQHF
TGTGCCAGCAGTCAGCCTACAGGGGGCAATCAGCCCCAGCATTTT
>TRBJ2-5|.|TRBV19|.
CASSIRGAQETQYF
TGTGCCAGTAGTATCCGCGGGGCCCAAGAGACCCAGTACTTC
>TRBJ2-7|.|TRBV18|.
CASSPTGSVQGISYEQYF
TGTGCCAGCTCACCTACCGGTAGCGTGCAGGGGATTTCCTACGAGCAGTACTTC
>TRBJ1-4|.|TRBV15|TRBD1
CATSRDSLRGQGDNEKLFF
TGTGCCACCAGCAGAGACAGCTTGAGGGGACAGGGAGATAATGAAAAACTGTTTTTT
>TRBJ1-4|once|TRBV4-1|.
CASSQDHPTGANEKLFF
TGCGCCAGCAGCCAAGATCACCCCACAGGAGCTAATGAAAAACTGTTTTTT
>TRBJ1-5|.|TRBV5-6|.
CASSGFYGDQPQHF
TGTGCCAGCAGCGGTTTTTACGGGGATCAGCCCCAGCATTTT
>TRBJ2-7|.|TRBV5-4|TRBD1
CASSRDRGSYEQYF
TGTGCCAGCAGCCGGGACAGGGGTTCCTACGAGCAGTACTTC
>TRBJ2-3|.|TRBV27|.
CASASLESTDTQYF
TGTGCCAGCGCTAGCCTTGAAAGCACAGATACGCAGTATTTT
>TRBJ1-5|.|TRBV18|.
CASSPIAESNQPQHF
TGTGCCAGCTCACCGATCGCAGAGAGCAATCAGCCCCAGCATTTT
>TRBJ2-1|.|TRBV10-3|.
CAISARGSYNEQFF
TGTGCCATCAGTGCGCGGGGCTCCTACAATGAGCAGTTCTTC
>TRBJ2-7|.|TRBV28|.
CASRTPGHYEQYF
TGTGCCAGCAGAACACCGGGACACTACGAGCAGTACTTC
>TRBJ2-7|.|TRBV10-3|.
CAISESTPVRDTYSYEQYF
TGTGCCATCAGTGAGTCGACTCCAGTGCGGGACACCTACTCCTACGAGCAGTACTTC
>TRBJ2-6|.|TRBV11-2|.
CASSLRRTDLHSGANVLTF
TGTGCCAGCAGCTTGAGACGGACAGACCTTCACTCTGGGGCCAACGTCCTGACTTTC
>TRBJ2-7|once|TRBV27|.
CASSFGGGANYEQYF
TGTGCCAGCAGTTTTGGAGGGGGCGCAAACTACGAGCAGTACTTC
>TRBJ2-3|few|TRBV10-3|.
CAIGTRGPTDTQYF
TGTGCCATCGGTACGAGGGGCCCCACAGATACGCAGTATTTT
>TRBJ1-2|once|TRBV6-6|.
CASSYQAGSHYGYTF
TGTGCCAGCAGTTACCAGGCAGGGTCCCACTATGGCTACACCTTC
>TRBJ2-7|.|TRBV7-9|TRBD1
CASSLGAGGGNEQYF
TGTGCCAGCAGCTTAGGGGCAGGGGGCGGGAACGAGCAGTACTTC
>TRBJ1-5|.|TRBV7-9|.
CASSLTGDQPQHF
TGTGCCAGCAGCCTTACAGGAGATCAGCCCCAGCATTTT
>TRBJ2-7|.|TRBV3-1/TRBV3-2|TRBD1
CASSPGQGTYEQYF
TGTGCCAGCAGCCCCGGACAGGGTACCTACGAGCAGTACTTC
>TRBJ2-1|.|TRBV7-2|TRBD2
CASSPQAGVSYNEQFF
TGTGCCAGCAGCCCTCAGGCGGGGGTCTCCTACAATGAGCAGTTCTTC
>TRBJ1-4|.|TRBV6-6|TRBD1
CASGDRGNEKLFF
TGTGCCAGCGGGGACAGGGGGAATGAAAAACTGTTTTTT
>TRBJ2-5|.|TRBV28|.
CASRGEETQYF
TGTGCCAGCAGGGGGGAAGAGACCCAGTACTTC
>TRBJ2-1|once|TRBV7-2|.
CASSFKGLATEQFF
TGTGCCAGCAGCTTCAAGGGACTTGCTACTGAGCAGTTCTTC
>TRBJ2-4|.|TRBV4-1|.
CASSQDTPQKNIQYF
TGCGCCAGCAGCCAAGATACACCCCAGAAAAACATTCAGTACTTC